This TCR beta chain was captured by sequencing in a study of T cell repertoires in cytomegalovirus infection. At the level of the study: Public TCR beta signatures marked donors with CMV infection and the matching HLA. Study results and limitations: Public TCR beta family frequency separated CMV-and-HLA carriers, including in an independent cohort. The ex vivo response was dominated by HLA-C-restricted CMV-specific TCR beta clonotypes.

Ten or more counts support this clonotype. Its matching antigen is unknown. CDR1 and CDR2 from the germline V gene are MDHEN and SYDVKM. The V and J ends lost 5 bases and 6 bases, in that order; junction bases with no gene match: 5. There are 14 residues in the CDR3. TCRdb re-analysed the reads in MiXCR, keeping a single row per CDR3 protein. The sample contains about 80,000 distinct CDR3 sequences, 3.7% of which appear only once. The specimen sequenced was PBMCs. The rearrangement uses TRBV28 and TRBJ1-4; 8 nucleotides match TRBD1. The sequence derives from a human donor in good health (CMV status not recorded). Some clones in this sample may be carry-over from other donors' samples. CDR3 nucleotides: TGTGCCAGCAGTCCCGGGACAGGACATGAAAAACTGTTTTTT. Its protein is CASSPGTGHEKLFF. Full variable domain (missing parts from reference TRBV28 and TRBJ1-4): DVKVTQSSRYLVKRTGEKVFLECVQDMDHENMFWYRQDPGLGLRLIYFSYDVKMKEKGDIPEGYSVSREKKERFSLILESASTNQTSMYLCASSPGTGHEKLFFGSGTQLSVL.